This T cell receptor (beta chain) was identified in a study of molecular identifiers for immune sequencing clone quantification. In its sample, this clonotype was seen many times. MiXCR, applied by TCRdb to the PCR reads, yields one record per CDR3 protein. This table has a few hundred thousand distinct CDR3 sequences, roughly 23% appearing once. The germline V and J ends were trimmed by 4 bases and 0 bases, with 4 bases remaining between them. CDR3 length: 13 amino acids. CDR1 SGDLS and CDR2 YYNGEE come from the germline V gene. Sequencing was performed on naive CD8+ T cells from blood, with Jurkat cell RNA spiked in. Subset denoted: FACS-sorted CD8+CD4-CCR7+CD45RA+ naive T cells. The J gene is TRBJ1-4, the V gene TRBV9; unclear D gene. The source of this sequence is a human donor in good health. Some libraries in this study had Jurkat cell RNA spiked in. CDR3 amino acids: CASSPTTNEKLFF. For the CDR3, the DNA is TGTGCCAGCAGCCCCACAACTAATGAAAAACTGTTTTTT.